These 19 T cell receptor beta chains were all obtained from the same sample, sequenced in a study of T cell repertoires in cytomegalovirus infection (dated by TCRdb to the late 2010s). Their antigens remain unidentified. Sequencing was performed on an Illumina HiSeq 1500. In TCRdb, the public reads were trimmed at Q25 with fastp and aligned with MiXCR, with productive beta chains retained. Duplicate CDR3 protein sequences are folded into a single record with the most common DNA and genes. The sample yields roughly 800,000 distinct CDR3 sequences; 25% to 35% were counted once. The ten largest clones add up to approximately 14% of the sample. The treatment or condition label corresponds to: in vitro stimulation with specific CMV peptide epitopes to enrich CMV-specific T cells. Sequencing was performed on cultured CD8+ T cells from PBMCs, taken from culture after CMV antigen stimulation. The receptors here all came from a human donor in good health (CMV status not recorded). Some clones in this sample may be carry-over from other donors' samples.

The chain has TRBV29-1 and TRBJ2-7; 9 positions match TRBD1. The CDR3 runs to 16 residues. Germline assignment: CDR1 SQVTM and CDR2 ANQGSEA. V dropped 6 bases and J dropped 4; count of bases not matched to a gene: 16. CDR3 sequence: CSVVPSFRQGVYEQYV. The CDR3 DNA reads as TGCAGCGTGGTCCCCTCCTTCAGACAGGGGGTGTACGAGCAGTACGTC.

The chain combines TRBV27 with TRBJ2-7, with D possibly matching TRBD1 (5 bases). This CDR3 region has 17 residues. V gave up 0 bases and J gave up 0 bases, with 15 bases separating them. Germline assignment: CDR1 MNHEY and CDR2 SMNVEV (reference sequence). The DNA of the CDR3 is TGTGCCAGCAGTTTATCCTCCAGGTCAGGGAACTCCTACGAGCAGTACTTC. It codes for CASSLSSRSGNSYEQYF.

This clonotype has a handful of counts. The rearrangement joins TRBV7-6 to TRBJ2-7, with D perhaps TRBD2 (7 bases). This CDR3 contains 14 residues. CDR1 is SGHVS, CDR2 FNYEAQ, per germline. Deletions cut 3 bases from V and 6 bases from J, with 15 bases between. The CDR3 sequence is CASSFGGLTVEQYF. The CDR3 coding sequence is TGTGCCAGCAGCTTCGGGGGGCTCACGGTCGAGCAGTACTTC.

This clonotype was counted between two and nine times. The conserved phenylalanine or tryptophan is not found at the CDR3 terminus, so this likely reflects a read error. The CDR3 coding sequence is TGCGCCAGCAGCTTGGTAGCGGGAGAAGAGACCCAGTACTCC. Its translation is CASSLVAGEETQYS. The rearrangement joins TRBV5-1 to TRBJ2-5; 9 bases align to TRBD2. Trimming cost V 0 bases and J 3 bases; bases outside gene matches: 0. Germline V gives CDR1 SGHRS, CDR2 YFSETQ. This CDR3 contains 14 residues.

The DNA of the CDR3 is TGTGCCAGCAGTGACCCGGTAGGTGGGGACACTGAAGCTTTCTTT. Translating it yields CASSDPVGGDTEAFF. The chain combines TRBV28 with TRBJ1-1; D unclear. The CDR3 runs 15 residues. Germline lookup yields CDR1 MDHEN and CDR2 SYDVKM. The V end was cut by 5 bases, the J end by 3 bases, with 16 bases between.

This clonotype has only one observation. The gene calls are TRBV12-3 or TRBV12-4 and TRBJ2-5, with 14 bases that match TRBD2. J gave up 1 base and V 5 bases, and 6 bases lay outside the gene matches. The CDR3 consists of 17 residues. The CDR3 is CASSPGTSGGFQETQYF. DNA of the CDR3: TGTGCCAGCAGTCCGGGGACTAGCGGGGGATTCCAAGAGACCCAGTACTTC.

This clonotype was observed a few times. The CDR3 here is CASSLRERRRETQYF. CDR3 nucleotides: TGTGCCAGCAGCTTACGGGAGCGGAGGCGAGAGACCCAGTACTTC. The chain couples TRBV5-4 to TRBJ2-5; a weak D match, TRBD2 (6 bases). V lost 2 bases, J lost 4 bases, and 15 bases lay in between. Looked up from germline, CDR1 is SGHNT and CDR2 is YYREEE (reference sequence). CDR3 size: 15 residues.

J is TRBJ2-7 and V is TRBV7-6; D not resolved. Looked up from germline, CDR1 is SGHVS and CDR2 is FNYEAQ. V was shortened by 0 bases and J by 10 bases, with 10 bases between the two germline ends. The CDR3 runs to 12 residues. The DNA for the CDR3 is TGTGCCAGCAGCTTAGCAGGGCGACCTCAGTACTTC. Translation: CASSLAGRPQYF. The full variable domain, completed using reference TRBV7-6 and TRBJ2-7, is GAGVSQSPRYKVTKRGQDVALRCDPISGHVSLYWYRQALGQGPEFLTYFNYEAQQDKSGLPNDRFSAERPEGSISTLTIQRTEQRDSAMYRCASSLAGRPQYFGPGTRLTVT.

The gene calls are TRBV6-2 or TRBV6-3 and TRBJ1-2, with D unclear. This CDR3 is 13 amino acids long. Trimming took 4 bases from V and 4 from J, leaving 10 bases between them. Per the germline V gene, CDR1 is MNHEY and CDR2 is SVGEGT. The CDR3 region has the DNA TGTGCCAGCAGTTGCTCGCCGAGCTATGGCTACACCTTC. This codes for CASSCSPSYGYTF.

This clonotype showed up just a few times. The J gene is TRBJ1-4, the V gene TRBV7-8, with 8 nucleotides matching TRBD1. The CDR3 is 15 amino acids. V lost 7 bases, J lost 2 bases, and 6 bases stayed unmatched. Germline values: CDR1 SGHVS, CDR2 FQNEAQ. The CDR3: CASNLGTGTNEKLFF. In DNA, the CDR3 is TGTGCCAGCAACCTTGGGACAGGCACTAATGAAAAACTGTTTTTT.

This clonotype occurred a few times. This chain joins TRBV6-5 and TRBJ2-5, with 14 bases lining up with TRBD2. CDR1 is MNHEY, CDR2 SVGAGI, per germline. The CDR3 runs 16 residues. V shed 2 bases and J 5 bases; nucleotides not matched to a gene: 4. The CDR3 loop reads CASSYLGTSGGETQYF. CDR3 bases: TGTGCCAGCAGTTACCTCGGGACTAGCGGGGGCGAGACCCAGTACTTC.

This chain connects TRBV12-5 to TRBJ2-3, with D unresolved. Germline CDR1 is LGHNT and CDR2 is FRNRAP. V was cut by 4 bases and J by 4 bases, with 18 bases left in between. The CDR3 is 16 residues long. The CDR3 spells CASGYGASPWADTQYF. In nucleotides, the CDR3 is TGTGCTAGTGGTTACGGTGCGAGCCCCTGGGCAGATACGCAGTATTTT.

This rearrangement joins TRBV6-1 to TRBJ1-2; D is possibly TRBD1 (6 bases). CDR1 and CDR2 (germline): MNHNS, SASEGT. The CDR3 covers 13 residues. V dropped 6 bases and J dropped 8 bases, with 16 bases sitting between them. The CDR3 loop is CASSPGGLKGYTF. Written as DNA, the CDR3 is TGTGCCAGCAGCCCGGGGGGGCTCAAGGGCTACACCTTC.

This clonotype was detected a few times. V is TRBV27 and J is TRBJ2-1; D is unclear. The germline V and J ends were trimmed by 6 bases and 0 bases, with 15 bases remaining between them. This CDR3 region has 16 residues. Per the germline V gene, CDR1 is MNHEY and CDR2 is SMNVEV (reference sequence). This CDR3 reads CASSVGVLGSYNEQFF. The CDR3 DNA reads TGTGCCAGCAGCGTTGGCGTACTTGGCTCCTACAATGAGCAGTTCTTC.

This clonotype was counted between two and nine times. The CDR3 here is CASRPGVWRGGIHEQFF. The CDR3 DNA reads as TGCGCCAGCAGGCCGGGGGTGTGGCGGGGGGGCATCCATGAGCAGTTCTTC. The chain employs TRBV10-2 and TRBJ2-1; TRBD2 aligns across 9 bases. The CDR3 contains 17 residues. The germline V gene encodes CDR1 WSHSY and CDR2 SAAADI. J lost 8 bases, V lost 6 bases, and 17 bases had no gene match.

A few counts support this clonotype. The rearrangement joins TRBV9 to TRBJ1-1, with TRBD1 identical over 8 bases. This CDR3 spans 13 amino acids. Trimming removed 5 bases from V and 3 bases from J; junction bases left unmatched: 3. CDR1 and CDR2 (germline): SGDLS, YYNGEE. The CDR3 loop reads CASRDREHTEAFF. Here the CDR3 DNA reads TGTGCCAGCAGGGACAGGGAGCACACTGAAGCTTTCTTT.

The gene calls are TRBV28 and TRBJ1-2; D is ambiguous. V lost 8 bases, J lost 1 base, and 14 bases lay in between. The germline V gene has CDR1 MDHEN and CDR2 SYDVKM. This CDR3 has 14 amino acids. The DNA for the CDR3 is TGTGCCAGCTTCGGGGTCGAGCATAACTATGGCTACACCTTC. Protein sequence: CASFGVEHNYGYTF.

The chain employs TRBV14 and TRBJ2-6, with unresolved D. Trimming left V 5 bases short and J 0 bases short, with 5 bases between. The CDR3 extends over 14 amino acids. Germline assignment: CDR1 SGHDN and CDR2 FVKESK. Written as DNA, the CDR3 is TGTGCCAGCAGCACTTACTCTGGGGCCAACGTCCTGACTTTC. Its protein is CASSTYSGANVLTF.

This clonotype has only a few counts. The J gene is TRBJ1-1, the V gene TRBV11-2; a possible D gene is TRBD1 (6 bases). The CDR3 has 15 residues. Germline-derived CDR1 and CDR2 are SGHAT and FQNNGV. V was cut by 4 bases and J by 6 bases, with 18 bases left in between. The CDR3 DNA follows: TGTGCCAGCAGCTACACCATATCAACAGGGTCTGAAGCTTTCTTT. This encodes CASSYTISTGSEAFF.